A single TCR beta chain is shown here with its context. Participants were aged 18 to 89 years, lived in over 20 US areas, and enrolled virtually. Cohorts were determined from participant-reported clinical history. The V gene's germline CDR1 is LGHDT and CDR2 YNNKEL (reference sequence). The CDR3 is made up of 11 amino acids. Trimming took off 2 bases at V and 8 bases at J, with 4 bases between the two ends. These data come from a study of blood T cell repertoires in COVID-19. Per the original data handling: Amplifying reference gene primers gave estimates of nucleated cell counts. Sequencing used immunoSEQ multiplex PCR; TCRdb keeps in-frame clones, though not all of them. The V and J calls and the clone size are those of that table, but D and trimming were determined from the DNA. Of a few hundred thousand clones in the sample, around 83% were seen once.

V usage is TRBV3-1 (or the pseudogene TRBV3-2) and J usage is TRBJ2-1; no reliable D call. Sequencing was done on a sample of PBMCs or T cells enriched from blood (not recorded which). The clonotype comes from a woman aged 40 to 50 with acute COVID-19. The CDR3 reads CASSQSDEQFF. CDR3 DNA sequence: TGTGCCAGCAGCCAAAGCGATGAGCAGTTCTTC.